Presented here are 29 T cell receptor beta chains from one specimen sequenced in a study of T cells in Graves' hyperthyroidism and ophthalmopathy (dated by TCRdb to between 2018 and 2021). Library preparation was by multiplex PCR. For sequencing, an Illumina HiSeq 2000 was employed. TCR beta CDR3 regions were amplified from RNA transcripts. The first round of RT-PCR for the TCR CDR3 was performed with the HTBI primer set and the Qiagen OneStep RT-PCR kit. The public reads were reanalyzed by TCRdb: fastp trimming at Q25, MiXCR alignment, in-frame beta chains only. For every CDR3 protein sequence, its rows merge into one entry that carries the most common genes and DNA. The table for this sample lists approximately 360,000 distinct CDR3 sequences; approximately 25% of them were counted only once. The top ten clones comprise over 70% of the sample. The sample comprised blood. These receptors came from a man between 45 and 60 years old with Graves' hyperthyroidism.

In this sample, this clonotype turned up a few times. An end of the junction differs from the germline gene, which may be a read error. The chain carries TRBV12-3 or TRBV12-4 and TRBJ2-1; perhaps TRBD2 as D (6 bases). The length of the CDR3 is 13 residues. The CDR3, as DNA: TGTGCCAGCAGTTTTAATCCTGGCGGGACCCAACTCTTC. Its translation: CASSFNPGGTQLF.

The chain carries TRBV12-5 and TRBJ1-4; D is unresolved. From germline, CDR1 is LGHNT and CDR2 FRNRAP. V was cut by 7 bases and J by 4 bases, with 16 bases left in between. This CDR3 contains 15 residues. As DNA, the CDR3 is TGTGCTAGTGCCCTAAATGAGGGTATTAATGAAAAACTGTTTTTT. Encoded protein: CASALNEGINEKLFF.

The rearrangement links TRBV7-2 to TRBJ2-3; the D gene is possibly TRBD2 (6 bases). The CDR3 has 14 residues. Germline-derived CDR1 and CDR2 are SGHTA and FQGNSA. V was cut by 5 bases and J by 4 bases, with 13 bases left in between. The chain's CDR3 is CASSQLLAADTQYF. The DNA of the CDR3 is TGTGCCAGCAGCCAACTACTAGCCGCAGATACGCAGTATTTT.

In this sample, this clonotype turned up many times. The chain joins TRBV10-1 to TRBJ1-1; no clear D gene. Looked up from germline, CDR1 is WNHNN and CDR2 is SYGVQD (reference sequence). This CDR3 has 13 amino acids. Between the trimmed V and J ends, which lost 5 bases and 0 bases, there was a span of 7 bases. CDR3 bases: TGCGCCAGCAGTTCCGGCATGAACACTGAAGCTTTCTTT. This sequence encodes CASSSGMNTEAFF.

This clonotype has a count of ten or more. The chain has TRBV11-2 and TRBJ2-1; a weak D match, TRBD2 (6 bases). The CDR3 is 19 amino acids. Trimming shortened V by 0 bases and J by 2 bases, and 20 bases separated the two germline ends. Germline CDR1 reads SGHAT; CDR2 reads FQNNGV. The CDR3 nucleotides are TGTGCCAGCAGCTTAGATCGATGGACCCCGGCGGGGACCTACAATGAGCAGTTCTTC. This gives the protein CASSLDRWTPAGTYNEQFF. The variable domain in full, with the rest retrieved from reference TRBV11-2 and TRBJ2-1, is EAGVAQSPRYKIIEKRQSVAFWCNPISGHATLYWYQQILGQGPKLLIQFQNNGVVDDSQLPKDRFSAERLKGVDSTLKIQPAKLEDSAVYLCASSLDRWTPAGTYNEQFFGPGTRLTVL.

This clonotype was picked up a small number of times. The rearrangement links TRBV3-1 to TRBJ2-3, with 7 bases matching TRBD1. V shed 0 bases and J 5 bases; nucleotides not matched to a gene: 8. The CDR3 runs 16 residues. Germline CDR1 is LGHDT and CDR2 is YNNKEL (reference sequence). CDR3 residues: CASSQDPGDSVDTQYF. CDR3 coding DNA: TGTGCCAGCAGCCAAGATCCAGGGGACAGTGTAGATACGCAGTATTTT.

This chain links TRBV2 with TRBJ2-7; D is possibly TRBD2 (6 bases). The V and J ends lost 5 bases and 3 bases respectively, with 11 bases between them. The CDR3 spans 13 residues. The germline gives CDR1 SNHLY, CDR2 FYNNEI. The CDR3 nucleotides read TGTGCCAGCAGTAAGGGACTCCTCTACGAGCAGTACTTC. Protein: CASSKGLLYEQYF.

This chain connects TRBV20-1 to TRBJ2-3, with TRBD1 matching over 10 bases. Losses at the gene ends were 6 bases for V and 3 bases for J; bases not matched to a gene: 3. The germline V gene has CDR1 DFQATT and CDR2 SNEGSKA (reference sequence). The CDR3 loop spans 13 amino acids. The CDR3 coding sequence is TGCAGTGCGGAGGACAGGGGGACAGATACGCAGTATTTT. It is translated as CSAEDRGTDTQYF.

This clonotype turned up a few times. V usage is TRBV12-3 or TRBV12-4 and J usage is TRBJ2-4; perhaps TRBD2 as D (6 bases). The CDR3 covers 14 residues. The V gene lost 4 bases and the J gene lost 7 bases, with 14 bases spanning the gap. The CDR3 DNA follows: TGTGCCAGCAGTTCGGACACTCGGGGGAACATTCAGTACTTC. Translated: CASSSDTRGNIQYF.

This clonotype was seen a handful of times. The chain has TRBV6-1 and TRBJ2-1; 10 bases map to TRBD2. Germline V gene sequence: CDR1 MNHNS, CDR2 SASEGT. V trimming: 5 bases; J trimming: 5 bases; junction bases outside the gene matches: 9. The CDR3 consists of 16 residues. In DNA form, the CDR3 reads TGTGCCAGCAGTCCCCTAGCGGGAGTTAGTAACAATGAGCAGTTCTTC. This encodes CASSPLAGVSNNEQFF.

The CDR3 coding sequence is TGCAGCGTTAACGGGGGGGGGAACACTGAAGCTTTCTTT. It encodes CSVNGGGNTEAFF. V is TRBV29-1 and J is TRBJ1-1; possibly TRBD1 for D (5 bases). CDR3 size: 13 residues. CDR1 SQVTM and CDR2 ANQGSEA come from the germline V gene. V lost 5 bases, J lost 1 base, and 11 bases lay in between.

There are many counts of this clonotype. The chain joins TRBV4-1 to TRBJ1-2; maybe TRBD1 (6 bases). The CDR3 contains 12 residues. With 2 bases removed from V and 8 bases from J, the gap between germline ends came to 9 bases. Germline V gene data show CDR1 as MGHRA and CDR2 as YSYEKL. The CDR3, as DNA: TGCGCCAGCAGCCAAACAGGGCTAGGCTACACCTTC. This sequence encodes CASSQTGLGYTF.

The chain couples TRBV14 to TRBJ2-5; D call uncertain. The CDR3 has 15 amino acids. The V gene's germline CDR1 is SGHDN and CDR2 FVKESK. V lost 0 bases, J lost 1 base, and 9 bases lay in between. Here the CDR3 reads CASSQDPSPQETQYF. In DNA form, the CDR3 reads TGTGCCAGCAGCCAAGATCCTTCTCCCCAAGAGACCCAGTACTTC.

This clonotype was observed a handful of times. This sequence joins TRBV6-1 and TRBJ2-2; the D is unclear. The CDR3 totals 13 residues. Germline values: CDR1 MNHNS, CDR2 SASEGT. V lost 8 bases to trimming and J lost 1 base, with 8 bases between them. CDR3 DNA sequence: TGTGCCAGCTACCAAGTGAACACCGGGGAGCTGTTTTTT. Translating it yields CASYQVNTGELFF.

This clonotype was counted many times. CDR3 residues: CAWRQAGTRNEQFF. In nucleotides, the CDR3 is TGTGCCTGGAGGCAAGCGGGTACTCGGAATGAGCAGTTCTTC. This chain connects TRBV30 to TRBJ2-1; D is possibly TRBD2 (6 bases). Trimming pared 3 bases from V and 7 bases from J, leaving 16 bases between. From germline, CDR1 is GTSNPN and CDR2 SVGIG (reference sequence). CDR3 size: 14 residues. The variable domain in full, completed from reference TRBV30 and TRBJ2-1, reads SQTIHQWPATLVQPVGSPLSLECTVEGTSNPNLYWYRQAAGRGLQLLFYSVGIGQISSEVPQNLSASRPQDRQFILSSKKLLLSDSGFYLCAWRQAGTRNEQFFGPGTRLTVL.

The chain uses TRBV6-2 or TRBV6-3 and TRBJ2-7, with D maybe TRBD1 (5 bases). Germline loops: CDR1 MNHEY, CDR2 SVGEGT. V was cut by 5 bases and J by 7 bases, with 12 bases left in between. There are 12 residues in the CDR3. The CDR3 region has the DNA TGTGCCAGCAGTACCGACAGAAATGAGCAGTACTTC. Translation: CASSTDRNEQYF.

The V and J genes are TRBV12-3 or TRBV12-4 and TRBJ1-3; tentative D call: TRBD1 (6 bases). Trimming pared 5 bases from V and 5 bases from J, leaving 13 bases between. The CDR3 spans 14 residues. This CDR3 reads CASSPTTGRNTIYF. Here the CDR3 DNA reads TGTGCCAGCAGTCCTACGACAGGTAGAAACACCATATATTTT.

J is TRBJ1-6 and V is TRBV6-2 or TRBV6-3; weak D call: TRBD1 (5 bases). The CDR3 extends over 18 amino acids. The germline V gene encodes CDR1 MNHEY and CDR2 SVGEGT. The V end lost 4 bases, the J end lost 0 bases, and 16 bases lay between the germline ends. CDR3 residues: CASSFFPAGRSYNSPLHF. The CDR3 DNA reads TGTGCCAGCAGTTTCTTCCCGGCAGGGCGCTCCTATAATTCACCCCTCCACTTT.

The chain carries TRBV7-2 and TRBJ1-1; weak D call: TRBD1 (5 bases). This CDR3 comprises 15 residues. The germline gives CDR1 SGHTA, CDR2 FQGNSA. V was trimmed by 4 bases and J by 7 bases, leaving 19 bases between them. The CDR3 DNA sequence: TGTGCCAGCAGCTCGAGTTTGAGGGGCGCCGATGAAGCTTTCTTT. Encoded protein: CASSSSLRGADEAFF.

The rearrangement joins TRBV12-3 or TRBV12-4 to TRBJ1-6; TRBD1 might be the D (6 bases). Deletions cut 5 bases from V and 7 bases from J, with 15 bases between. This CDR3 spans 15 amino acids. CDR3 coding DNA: TGTGCCAGCAGTGCCCGGACAGAGAGGAATTCACCCCTCCACTTT. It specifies CASSARTERNSPLHF.

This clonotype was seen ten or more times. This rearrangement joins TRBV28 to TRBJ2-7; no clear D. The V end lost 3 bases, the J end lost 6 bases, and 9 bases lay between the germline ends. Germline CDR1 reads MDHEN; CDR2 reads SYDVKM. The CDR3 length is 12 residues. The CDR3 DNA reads TGTGCCAGCAGTTTTTTCGGTAGCGAGCAGTACTTC. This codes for CASSFFGSEQYF.

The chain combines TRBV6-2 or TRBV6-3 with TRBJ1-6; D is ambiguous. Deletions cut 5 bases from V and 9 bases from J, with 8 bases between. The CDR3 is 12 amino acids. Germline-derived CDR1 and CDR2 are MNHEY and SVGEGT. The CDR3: CASSIGSSPLHF. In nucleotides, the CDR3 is TGTGCCAGCAGTATCGGGAGTTCACCCCTCCACTTT.

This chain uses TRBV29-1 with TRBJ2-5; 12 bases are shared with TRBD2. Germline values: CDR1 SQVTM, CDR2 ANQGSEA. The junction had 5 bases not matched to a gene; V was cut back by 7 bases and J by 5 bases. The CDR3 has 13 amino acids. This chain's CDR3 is CSALAGGQETQYF. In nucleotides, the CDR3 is TGCAGCGCGCTAGCGGGAGGGCAGGAGACCCAGTACTTC.

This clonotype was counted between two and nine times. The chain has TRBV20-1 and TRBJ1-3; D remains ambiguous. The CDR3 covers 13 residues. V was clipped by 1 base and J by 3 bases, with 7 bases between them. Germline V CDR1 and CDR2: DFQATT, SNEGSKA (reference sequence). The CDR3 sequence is CSARAPIGNTIYF. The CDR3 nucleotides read TGCAGTGCTAGAGCGCCGATTGGAAACACCATATATTTT.

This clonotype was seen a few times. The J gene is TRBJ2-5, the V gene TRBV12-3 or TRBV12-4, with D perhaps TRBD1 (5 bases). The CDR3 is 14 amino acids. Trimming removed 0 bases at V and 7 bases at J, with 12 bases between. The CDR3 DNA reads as TGTGCCAGCAGTTTAGCGACTCATAGGGGGACCCAGTACTTC. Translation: CASSLATHRGTQYF.

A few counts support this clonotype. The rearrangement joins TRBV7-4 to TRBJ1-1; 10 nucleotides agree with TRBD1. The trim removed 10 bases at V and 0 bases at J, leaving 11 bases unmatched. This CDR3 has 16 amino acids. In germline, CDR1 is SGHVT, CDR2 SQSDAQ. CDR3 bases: TGTGCCAACCCGACAGGGGGCGCGGTAATGAACACTGAAGCTTTCTTT. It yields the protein CANPTGGAVMNTEAFF.

The CDR3 spells CASRTGLPNNSPLHF. Written as DNA, the CDR3 is TGTGCCAGCAGGACGGGACTGCCAAATAATTCACCCCTCCACTTT. The V and J genes are TRBV2 and TRBJ1-6, with a possible D match to TRBD1 (5 bases). The germline V gene encodes CDR1 SNHLY and CDR2 FYNNEI. The CDR3 spans 15 residues. The V gene lost 6 bases and the J gene lost 5 bases, with 14 bases spanning the gap.

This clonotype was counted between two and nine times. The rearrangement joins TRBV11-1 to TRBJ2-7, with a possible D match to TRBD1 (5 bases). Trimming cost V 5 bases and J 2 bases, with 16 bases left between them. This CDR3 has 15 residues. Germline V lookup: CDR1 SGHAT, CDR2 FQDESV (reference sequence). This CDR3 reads CASSPTSVRAYEQYF. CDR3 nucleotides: TGTGCCAGCAGCCCTACGTCTGTCAGGGCCTACGAGCAGTACTTC. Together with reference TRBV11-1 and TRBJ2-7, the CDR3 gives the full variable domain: EAEVAQSPRYKITEKSQAVAFWCDPISGHATLYWYRQILGQGPELLVQFQDESVVDDSQLPKDRFSAERLKGVDSTLKIQPAELGDSAMYLCASSPTSVRAYEQYFGPGTRLTVT.

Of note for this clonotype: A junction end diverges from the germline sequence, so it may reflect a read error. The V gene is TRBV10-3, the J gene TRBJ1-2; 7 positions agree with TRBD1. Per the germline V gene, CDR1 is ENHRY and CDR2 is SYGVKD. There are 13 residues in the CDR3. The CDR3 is CDISDREENGYTF. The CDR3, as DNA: TGTGACATCAGTGACAGGGAGGAGAATGGCTACACCTTC.